The rows below give T cell receptor beta chains drawn from one sample of a study of shared clonotypes between healthy human individuals. TCRdb's table, derived via immunoSEQ multiplex PCR, lists solely in-frame clones and lacks some. The table has around 2.3 million clones, roughly 95% seen once. Input material: naive CD4+ T cells sorted from blood. The receptors originated from a man in his late teens or twenties in good health. The CDR3 runs from the conserved cysteine through the conserved F or W. The order of the fields is J gene, clone size, D gene, V gene, CDR3 protein, CDR3 DNA. D genes are given only for firm matches. A clone size is listed for some rows: how often the clone was seen (once, few, many), or a class if it is expanded.

TRBJ1-2,-,-,TRBV30,CAWTAGTNYGYTF,TGTGCCTGGACAGCAGGGACTAACTATGGCTACACCTTC
TRBJ2-3,-,TRBD2,TRBV6-4,CASSGTPGLATDTQYF,TGTGCCAGCAGTGGCACGCCGGGACTAGCGACAGATACGCAGTATTTT
TRBJ1-5,-,-,TRBV9,CARLGGRVGNQPQHF,TGTGCCCGGCTCGGGGGACGAGTTGGCAATCAGCCCCAGCATTTT
TRBJ2-3,-,TRBD1,TRBV11-3,CASSSVLGTGGTDTQYF,TGTGCCAGCAGCTCCGTCTTGGGGACAGGGGGCACAGATACGCAGTATTTT
TRBJ2-2,-,-,TRBV28,CASAIPRRSAGELFF,TGTGCCTCAGCTATCCCCCGGCGAAGTGCCGGGGAGCTGTTTTTT
TRBJ2-5,-,-,TRBV10-3,CAISEGETQYF,TGTGCCATCTCTGAGGGAGAGACCCAGTACTTC
TRBJ2-3,-,-,TRBV5-1,CASSLLDSSTDTQYF,TGCGCCAGCAGCTTGTTGGATAGTAGCACAGATACGCAGTATTTT
TRBJ2-3,once,-,TRBV5-1,CASRREWDTQYF,TGCGCCAGCAGAAGGGAGTGGGATACGCAGTATTTT
TRBJ2-5,-,-,TRBV7-6,CASSSSTVQETQYF,TGTGCCAGCAGCTCTTCGACAGTGCAAGAGACCCAGTACTTC
TRBJ1-1,-,-,TRBV30,CAWSGDWIGTNTEAFF,TGTGCCTGGAGTGGAGATTGGATTGGAACGAACACTGAAGCTTTCTTT
TRBJ1-4,-,-,TRBV18,CASSPPGGRPNEKLFF,TGTGCCAGCTCACCACCGGGGGGAAGGCCTAATGAAAAACTGTTTTTT
TRBJ2-2,-,TRBD2,TRBV5-1,CASSSLAGLNTGELFF,TGCGCCAGCAGTTCCCTAGCGGGCCTAAACACCGGGGAGCTGTTTTTT
TRBJ1-1,-,-,TRBV28,CASSLEQRNDEAFF,TGTGCCAGCAGTTTGGAGCAGCGAAATGATGAAGCTTTCTTT
TRBJ1-5,-,TRBD1,TRBV7-9,CASSLQGSNQPQHF,TGTGCCAGCAGCCTACAGGGGAGTAATCAGCCCCAGCATTTT
TRBJ1-6,-,TRBD1,TRBV30,CACTPTGGDSPLHF,TGTGCCTGCACACCGACAGGGGGTGATTCACCCCTCCACTTT
TRBJ2-1,-,TRBD2,TRBV4-3,CASSPAALAGGYNEQFF,TGCGCCAGCAGCCCCGCGGCCCTAGCGGGAGGGTACAATGAGCAGTTCTTC
TRBJ2-3,-,-,TRBV9,CASSVAPRIDTDTQYF,TGTGCCAGCAGCGTAGCTCCGCGGATAGACACAGATACGCAGTATTTT
TRBJ2-7,once,-,TRBV27,CASSLRAFSGSSYEQYF,TGTGCCAGCAGTTTAAGGGCTTTTTCGGGGAGCTCCTACGAGCAGTACTTC
TRBJ1-2,-,-,TRBV19,CASSPPEGTRGYTF,TGTGCCAGTAGTCCTCCTGAGGGGACTCGCGGCTACACCTTC